This T cell receptor (beta chain) was captured in a study of blood T cell repertoires in COVID-19. Study in general: Samples taken during acute and convalescent COVID-19 were collected in the United States, Italy and Spain. Sources were T cells, B-cell-depleted T cells, or PBMCs; the material itself was cDNA or gDNA.

Repertoires were generated with immunoSEQ multiplex PCR, while TCRdb's copy carries only in-frame clones and drops some. The repertoire holds approximately 150,000 clones, with 80% to 85% as singletons. The participants were between about 18 and 90 years old and came from roughly 24 US areas. V was cut by 5 bases and J by 8 bases, with 4 bases left in between. The V gene's germline CDR1 is LNHDA and CDR2 SQIVND (reference sequence). The CDR3 extends over 10 amino acids. The TCR comes from a man aged 70 or older who had been exposed to COVID-19. The sequenced sample consisted of PBMCs or T cells enriched from blood (not recorded which). The chain links TRBV19 to TRBJ2-1; D unresolved. The CDR3: CASSQDEQFF. DNA for the CDR3: TGTGCCAGTAGTCAGGATGAGCAGTTCTTC.